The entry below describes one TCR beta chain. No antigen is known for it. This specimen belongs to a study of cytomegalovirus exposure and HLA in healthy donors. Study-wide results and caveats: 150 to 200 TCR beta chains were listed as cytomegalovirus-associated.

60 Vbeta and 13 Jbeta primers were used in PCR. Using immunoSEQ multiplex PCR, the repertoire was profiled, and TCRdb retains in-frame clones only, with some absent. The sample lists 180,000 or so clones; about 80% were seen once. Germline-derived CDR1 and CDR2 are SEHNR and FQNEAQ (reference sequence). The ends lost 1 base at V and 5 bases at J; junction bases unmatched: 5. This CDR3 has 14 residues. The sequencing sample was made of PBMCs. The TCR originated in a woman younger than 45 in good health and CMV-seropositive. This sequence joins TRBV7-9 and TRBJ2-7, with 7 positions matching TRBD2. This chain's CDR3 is CASSLVGGGDEQYF. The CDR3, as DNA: TGTGCCAGCAGCTTAGTGGGCGGGGGAGACGAGCAGTACTTC.